These 2 T cell receptor beta chains came from one sample sequenced in a study of blood T cells in healthy people across ages. Primers used in a second PCR of about 7 to 12 cycles were a sample-barcoded 5' primer and a J-beta primer mix. TCRdb called the 5' RACE reads again in MiXCR, with one record for every CDR3 protein. The data contain under 2,000,000 distinct CDR3 sequences, roughly 52% of them singletons. The sample taken for sequencing was blood. Receptor source: a woman in her thirties or forties in good health.

The V gene is TRBV5-6, the J gene TRBJ2-5; 8 bases agree with TRBD2. The DNA end favors TRBJ2-7, so the J call may be wrong. The CDR3 length is 15 residues. CDR1 is SGHDT and CDR2 is YYEEEE in the germline V gene. CDR3 in amino acids: CASSSGRGAAYEQYF. Here the CDR3 DNA reads TGTGCCAGCAGCAGCGGGAGAGGCGCAGCCTACGAGCAGTACTTC.

This clonotype turned up a few times. The chain uses TRBV6-6 and TRBJ1-2; 9 bases line up with TRBD1. Per germline, CDR1 MNHNY and CDR2 SVGAGI (reference sequence). The CDR3 covers 14 residues. V shed 6 bases and J 7 bases; nucleotides not matched to a gene: 9. CDR3 residues: CASRSVGQGLGYTF. CDR3 in DNA: TGTGCCAGCAGGTCCGTGGGACAGGGACTTGGCTACACCTTC.